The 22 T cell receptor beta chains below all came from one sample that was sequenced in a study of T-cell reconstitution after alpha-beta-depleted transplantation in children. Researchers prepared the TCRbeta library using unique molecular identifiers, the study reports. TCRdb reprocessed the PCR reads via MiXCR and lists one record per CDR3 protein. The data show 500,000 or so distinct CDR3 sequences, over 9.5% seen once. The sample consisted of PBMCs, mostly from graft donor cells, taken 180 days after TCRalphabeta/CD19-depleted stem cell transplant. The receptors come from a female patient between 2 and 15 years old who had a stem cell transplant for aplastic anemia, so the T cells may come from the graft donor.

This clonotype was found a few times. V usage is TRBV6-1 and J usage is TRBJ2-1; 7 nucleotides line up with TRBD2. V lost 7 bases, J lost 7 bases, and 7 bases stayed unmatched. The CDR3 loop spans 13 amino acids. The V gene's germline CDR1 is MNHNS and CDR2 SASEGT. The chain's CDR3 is CASNIAGQNEQFF. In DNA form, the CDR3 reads TGTGCCAGCAATATAGCGGGCCAGAATGAGCAGTTCTTC.

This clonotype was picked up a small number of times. CDR3 DNA: TGCGCCAGCAGCCAAGATAGCGGCGGTGAGCAGTTCTTC. Translating it yields CASSQDSGGEQFF. The V gene is TRBV4-3, the J gene TRBJ2-1; perhaps TRBD2 as D (6 bases). Trimming cost V 0 bases and J 9 bases, with 9 bases left between them. This CDR3 contains 13 residues. Germline V gives CDR1 LGHNA, CDR2 YSLEER.

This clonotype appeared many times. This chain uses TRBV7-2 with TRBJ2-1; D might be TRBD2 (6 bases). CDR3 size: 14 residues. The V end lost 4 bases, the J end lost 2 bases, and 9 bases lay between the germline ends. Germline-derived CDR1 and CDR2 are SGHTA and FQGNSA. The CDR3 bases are TGTGCCAGCAGCTCTCGGAGGGCCTACAATGAGCAGTTCTTC. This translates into CASSSRRAYNEQFF.

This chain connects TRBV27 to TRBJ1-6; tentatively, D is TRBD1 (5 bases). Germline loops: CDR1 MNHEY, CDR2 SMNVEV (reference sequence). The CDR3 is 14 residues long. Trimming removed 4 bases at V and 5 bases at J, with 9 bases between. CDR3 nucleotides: TGTGCCAGCAGTTATAGCAGGGATAATTCACCCCTCCACTTT. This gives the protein CASSYSRDNSPLHF.

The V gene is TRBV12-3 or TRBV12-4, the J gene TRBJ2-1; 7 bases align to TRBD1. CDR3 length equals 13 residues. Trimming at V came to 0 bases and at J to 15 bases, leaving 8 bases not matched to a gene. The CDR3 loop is CASSLASGGVVFF. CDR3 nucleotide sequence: TGTGCCAGCAGTTTAGCCTCAGGGGGAGTCGTGTTCTTC.

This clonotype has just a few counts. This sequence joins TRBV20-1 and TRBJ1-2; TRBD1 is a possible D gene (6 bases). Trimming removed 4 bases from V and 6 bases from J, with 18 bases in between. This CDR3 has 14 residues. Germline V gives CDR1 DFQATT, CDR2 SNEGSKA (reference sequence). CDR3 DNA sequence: TGCAGTGCTATCGGACAGATCGCAAGGGATGGCTACACCTTC. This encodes CSAIGQIARDGYTF.

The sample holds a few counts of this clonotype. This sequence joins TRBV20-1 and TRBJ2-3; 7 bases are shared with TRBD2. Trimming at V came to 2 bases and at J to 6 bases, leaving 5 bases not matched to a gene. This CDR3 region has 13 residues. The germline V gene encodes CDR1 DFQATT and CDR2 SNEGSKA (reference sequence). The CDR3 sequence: CSARILARDTQYF. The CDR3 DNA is TGCAGTGCTAGAATACTAGCGAGGGATACGCAGTATTTT.

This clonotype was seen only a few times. The chain's CDR3 is CSARVAYTDTQYF. The CDR3, as DNA: TGCAGTGCTAGAGTGGCATACACAGATACGCAGTATTTT. The chain has TRBV20-1 and TRBJ2-3; D is unclear. V gave up 1 base and J gave up 2 bases, with 7 bases separating them. Germline V gene sequence: CDR1 DFQATT, CDR2 SNEGSKA (reference sequence). The CDR3 sequence is 13 residues long.

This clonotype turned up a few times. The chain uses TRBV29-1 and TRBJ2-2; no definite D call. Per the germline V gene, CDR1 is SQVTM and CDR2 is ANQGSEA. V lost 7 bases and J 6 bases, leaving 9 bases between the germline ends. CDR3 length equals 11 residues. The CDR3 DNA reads TGCAGCGCCGGTATCCCCGGGGAGCTGTTTTTT. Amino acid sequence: CSAGIPGELFF.

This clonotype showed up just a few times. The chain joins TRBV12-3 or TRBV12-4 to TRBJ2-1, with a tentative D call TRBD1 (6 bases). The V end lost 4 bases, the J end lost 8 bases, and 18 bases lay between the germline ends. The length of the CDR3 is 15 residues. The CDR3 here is CASSWIWTEPDEQFF. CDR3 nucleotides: TGTGCCAGCAGTTGGATTTGGACAGAGCCCGATGAGCAGTTCTTC.

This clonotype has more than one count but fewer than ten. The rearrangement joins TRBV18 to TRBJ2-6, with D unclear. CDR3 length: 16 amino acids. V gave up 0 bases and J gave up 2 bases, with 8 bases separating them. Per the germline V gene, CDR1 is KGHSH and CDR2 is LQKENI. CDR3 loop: CASSPPRFAGANVLTF. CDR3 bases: TGTGCCAGCTCACCACCGCGCTTTGCTGGGGCCAACGTCCTGACTTTC. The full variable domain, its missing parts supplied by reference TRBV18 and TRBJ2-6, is NAGVMQNPRHLVRRRGQEARLRCSPMKGHSHVYWYRQLPEEGLKFMVYLQKENIIDESGMPKERFSAEFPKEGPSILRIQQVVRGDSAAYFCASSPPRFAGANVLTFGAGSRLTVL.

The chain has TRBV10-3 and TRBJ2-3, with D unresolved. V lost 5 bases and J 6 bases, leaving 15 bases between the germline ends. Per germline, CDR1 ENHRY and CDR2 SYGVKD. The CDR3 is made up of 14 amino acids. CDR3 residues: CAISPGRTRDTQYF. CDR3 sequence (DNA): TGTGCCATCAGTCCGGGCAGAACCCGGGATACGCAGTATTTT.

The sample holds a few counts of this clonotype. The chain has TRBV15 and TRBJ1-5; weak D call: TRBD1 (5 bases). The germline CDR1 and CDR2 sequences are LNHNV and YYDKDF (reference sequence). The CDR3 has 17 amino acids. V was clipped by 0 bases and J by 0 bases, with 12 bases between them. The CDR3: CATSRDRRGASNQPQHF. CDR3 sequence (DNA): TGTGCCACCAGCAGAGACCGACGCGGGGCTAGCAATCAGCCCCAGCATTTT.

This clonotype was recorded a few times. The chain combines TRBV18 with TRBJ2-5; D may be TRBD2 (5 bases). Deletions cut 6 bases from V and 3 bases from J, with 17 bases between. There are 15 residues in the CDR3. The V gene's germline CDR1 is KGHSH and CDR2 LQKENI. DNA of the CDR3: TGTGCCAGCTCGCCCATCTATCGGGAAAAAGAGACCCAGTACTTC. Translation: CASSPIYREKETQYF.

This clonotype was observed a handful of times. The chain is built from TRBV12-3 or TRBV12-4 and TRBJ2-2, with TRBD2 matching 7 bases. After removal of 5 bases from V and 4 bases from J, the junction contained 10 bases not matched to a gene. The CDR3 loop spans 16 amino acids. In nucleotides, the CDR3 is TGTGCCAGCAGTAGGCGGTGGGAGGGGCGCACCGGGGAGCTGTTTTTT. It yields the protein CASSRRWEGRTGELFF.

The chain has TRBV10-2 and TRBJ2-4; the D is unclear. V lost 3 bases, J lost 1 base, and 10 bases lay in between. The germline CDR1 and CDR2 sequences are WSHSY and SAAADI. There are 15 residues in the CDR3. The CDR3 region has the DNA TGCGCCAGCAGTGATTTCTTTTGGGCCAAAAACATTCAGTACTTC. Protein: CASSDFFWAKNIQYF.

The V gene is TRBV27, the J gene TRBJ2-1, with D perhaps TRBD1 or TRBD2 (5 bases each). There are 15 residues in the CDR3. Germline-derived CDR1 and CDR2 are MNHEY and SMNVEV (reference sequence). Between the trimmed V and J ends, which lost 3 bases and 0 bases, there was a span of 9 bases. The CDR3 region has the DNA TGTGCCAGCAGTTTTACGGGACGCTCCTACAATGAGCAGTTCTTC. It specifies CASSFTGRSYNEQFF.

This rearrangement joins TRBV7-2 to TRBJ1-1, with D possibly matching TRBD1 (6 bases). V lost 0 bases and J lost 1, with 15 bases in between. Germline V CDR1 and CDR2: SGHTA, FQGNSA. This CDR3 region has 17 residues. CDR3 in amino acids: CASSLAGGRRRNTEAFF. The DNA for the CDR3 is TGTGCCAGCAGCTTAGCGGGGGGCAGACGGAGGAACACTGAAGCTTTCTTT.

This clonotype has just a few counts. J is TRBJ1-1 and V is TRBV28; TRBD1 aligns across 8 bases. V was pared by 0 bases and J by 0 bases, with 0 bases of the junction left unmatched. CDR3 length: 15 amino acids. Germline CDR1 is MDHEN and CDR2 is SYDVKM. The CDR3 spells CASSLWDRVNTEAFF. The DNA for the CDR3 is TGTGCCAGCAGTTTATGGGACAGGGTGAACACTGAAGCTTTCTTT. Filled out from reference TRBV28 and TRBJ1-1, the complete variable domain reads DVKVTQSSRYLVKRTGEKVFLECVQDMDHENMFWYRQDPGLGLRLIYFSYDVKMKEKGDIPEGYSVSREKKERFSLILESASTNQTSMYLCASSLWDRVNTEAFFGQGTRLTVV.

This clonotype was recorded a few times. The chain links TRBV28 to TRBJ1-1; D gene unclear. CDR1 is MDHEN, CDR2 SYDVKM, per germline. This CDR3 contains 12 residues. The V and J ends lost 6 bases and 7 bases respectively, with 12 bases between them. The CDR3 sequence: CASSHESGEAFF. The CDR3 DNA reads TGTGCCAGCAGCCACGAGTCAGGTGAAGCTTTCTTT.

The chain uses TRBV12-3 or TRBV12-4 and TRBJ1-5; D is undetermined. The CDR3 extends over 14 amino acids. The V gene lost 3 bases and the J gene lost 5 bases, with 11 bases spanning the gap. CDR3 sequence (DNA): TGTGCCAGCAGTTTGAGGCGGATTGATCAGCCCCAGCATTTT. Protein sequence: CASSLRRIDQPQHF.

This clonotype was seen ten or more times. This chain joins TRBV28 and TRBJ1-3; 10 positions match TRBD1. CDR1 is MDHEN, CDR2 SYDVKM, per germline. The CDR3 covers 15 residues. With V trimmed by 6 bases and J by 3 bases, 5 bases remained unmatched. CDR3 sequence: CASRRDRGHGNTIYF. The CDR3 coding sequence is TGTGCCAGCAGGCGAGACAGGGGGCATGGAAACACCATATATTTT.